These T cell receptor beta chains were read from a single sample in a study of CD8 T cells in ankylosing spondylitis. Via MiXCR, TCRdb re-called the 5' RACE reads, giving one row per CDR3 protein. This repertoire shows some 300,000 distinct CDR3 sequences, less than 25% found once; its top ten account for around 3.2%. Input material: blood, either unsorted or a sorted T cell fraction (not recorded which). The origin of the receptors is a female donor with ankylosing spondylitis or in good health (not recorded which). CDR3s leave out the opening cysteine and the closing phenylalanine or tryptophan. The order of the fields is V gene, clone size, CDR3 protein. Where a row states a size, it is once, few, many or the class of an expanded clone; other rows omit it.

TRBV11-1,NA,ASSQQNSPLH
TRBV28,NA,ASSYRTSGNEQF
TRBV27,NA,ASSSNRHEQY
TRBV28,few,ASSTLSTALEQY
TRBV9,NA,ASSVRAGYFSYNEQF
TRBV4-3,many,ASSQVPTSGLYNEQF
TRBV20-1,many,SARETGTTYNEQF
TRBV11-2,once,ASSAFPPLAGDNEQF
TRBV12-3/TRBV12-4,NA,AIKPQGANTEAF
TRBV20-1,NA,SARVDREKGYT
TRBV20-1,few,SALRPGTETQY
TRBV4-3,many,ASSQGGSWGNEQF
TRBV5-6,NA,ASSSLGQRKNIQY
TRBV6-1,few,ASRRTGGSYEQY
TRBV20-1,NA,SARDTRTGPNIQY
TRBV28,NA,ASGLLAYGQY
TRBV7-6,many,ASSLRERDDLF
TRBV5-6,few,ASSSFQETQY
TRBV28,NA,ASSPRGIGEQY
TRBV20-1,many,SAISGNQPQH
TRBV10-2,NA,ASSMGQIYNEQF
TRBV20-1,few,SARGVHSYGYT
TRBV10-1,few,ASSEYVAGGINTQY
TRBV6-1,many,ASSARGGLGDTQY
TRBV28,once,ASSSLSRDYT
TRBV7-2,NA,ASSYLGGSYEQY
TRBV12-3/TRBV12-4,many,ASSLRSRTNEQF
TRBV7-6,NA,ASSPRQGDTEAF
TRBV9,many,ASSLGQGSDTQY
TRBV13,NA,ASSHSGLATYNEQF
TRBV20-1,NA,SARDRQAGGAQY
TRBV20-1,few,SALKGLSTNEKLF
TRBV10-3,many,AISWKHDLNEQF
TRBV6-2/TRBV6-3,once,ASSFSSVRAYNEQF
TRBV7-2,few,ASSVLTGTSGKNEQF
TRBV29-1,few,SATSVPGGLYEQY
TRBV3-1,NA,ASSQGSSGRVNEQY
TRBV27,many,ASSLSGTASYEQY
TRBV5-1,few,ASSLGPSGVQETQY
TRBV6-5,few,ASSYSFLDPSYEQY
TRBV29-1,many,SVEDGVGGGGLGYT